Listed here is a single TCR beta chain. This sample was taken from a study of blood T cell repertoires in COVID-19. Study information: Collection of acute and convalescent COVID-19 samples took place in the United States, Italy and Spain. PBMCs, B-cell-depleted T cells, or T cells provided the cDNA or gDNA that made up the material.

In the source study's methods: Scientists estimated how many nucleated cells there were by amplifying reference gene primers. TCRdb's copy holds only in-frame clones and misses some; the assay was immunoSEQ multiplex PCR. The D gene and trimming were derived from the DNA, and the V and J assignments and clone size from that table. This sample carries 65,000 to 85,000 clones, around nine tenths of them seen once, and the ten largest clones take under 6%. Looked up from germline, CDR1 is LGHDT and CDR2 is YNNKEL (reference sequence). The CDR3 covers 16 residues. The ends were cut back, 2 bases at V and 8 bases at J, with 19 bases in the middle.

The receptor comes from a human donor in a cohort sampled during active COVID-19. V is TRBV3-1 (or the pseudogene TRBV3-2) and J is TRBJ1-3, with D tentatively TRBD1 (5 bases). Sequenced sample: peripheral blood. The CDR3 DNA sequence: TGTGCCAGCAGCCAACAGGGTTGGGAAATGCGCGACACCATATATTTT. Translation gives CASSQQGWEMRDTIYF.